Following are 7 T cell receptor beta chains from one sample sequenced in a study of blood T cell repertoires in COVID-19. Here immunoSEQ multiplex PCR was the method, and the copy in TCRdb shows in-frame clones only, minus some. The repertoire includes some 320,000 clones, approximately 89% of them detected once, and under 3.5% sits in the top ten. Sequencing input: PBMCs or T cells enriched from blood (not recorded which). The receptors derive from a woman in her 50s who had been exposed to COVID-19.

The CDR3 sequence: CASSPGTDYNSPLHF. In DNA, the CDR3 is TGTGCCAGCTCACCAGGGACAGACTATAATTCACCCCTCCACTTT. This chain connects TRBV18 to TRBJ1-6, with 7 bases fitting TRBD1. This CDR3 region has 15 residues. The junction had 1 base not matched to a gene; V was cut back by 2 bases and J by 3 bases. Germline CDR1 is KGHSH and CDR2 is LQKENI. The full variable domain, its missing parts supplied by reference TRBV18 and TRBJ1-6, is NAGVMQNPRHLVRRRGQEARLRCSPMKGHSHVYWYRQLPEEGLKFMVYLQKENIIDESGMPKERFSAEFPKEGPSILRIQQVVRGDSAAYFCASSPGTDYNSPLHFGNGTRLTVT.

Only one count was recorded for this clone. V gene TRBV7-2 combines with J gene TRBJ1-2; 9 bases fit TRBD1. This CDR3 contains 15 residues. Germline CDR1 and CDR2: SGHTA and FQGNSA. The V gene end was trimmed by 5 bases and the J gene end by 6 bases; junction bases not matched to a gene: 10. For the CDR3, the DNA is TGTGCCAGCAGCACTTGGGACAGGGCCCTCGATGGCTACACCTTC. This encodes CASSTWDRALDGYTF. The variable domain in full, with the rest retrieved from reference TRBV7-2 and TRBJ1-2, is GAGVSQSPSNKVTEKGKDVELRCDPISGHTALYWYRQSLGQGLEFLIYFQGNSAPDKSGLPSDRFSAERTGGSVSTLTIQRTQQEDSAVYLCASSTWDRALDGYTFGSGTRLTVV.

This rearrangement joins TRBV24-1 to TRBJ2-7; 11 positions match TRBD1. The CDR3 has 15 residues. Germline V lookup: CDR1 KGHDR, CDR2 SFDVKD. The J segment lost 5 bases and the V segment lost 2 bases, leaving 4 bases of the junction unmatched. The CDR3 reads CATSDSGTGGHEQYF. The CDR3 bases are TGTGCCACCAGTGATTCCGGGACAGGGGGTCACGAGCAGTACTTC.

The chain uses TRBV16 and TRBJ1-4, with D uncertain. The V gene lost 1 base and the J gene lost 7 bases, with 10 bases spanning the gap. Per the germline V gene, CDR1 is KGHSY and CDR2 is FQNENV. The CDR3 is 14 amino acids. The CDR3 region has the DNA TGTGCCAGCAGCCAATTTAGCCGTACTGAAAAACTGTTTTTT. Translation: CASSQFSRTEKLFF.

The chain couples TRBV5-1 to TRBJ1-1; D is unresolved. CDR3 length equals 14 residues. Trimming took 5 bases from V and 0 from J, leaving 11 bases between them. Germline V gives CDR1 SGHRS, CDR2 YFSETQ. The CDR3 DNA sequence: TGCGCCAGCAGGCTTACGGCGGTGAACACTGAAGCTTTCTTT. Residues: CASRLTAVNTEAFF.

This rearrangement joins TRBV18 to TRBJ1-2; D uncertain. Germline assignment: CDR1 KGHSH and CDR2 LQKENI. CDR3 size: 16 residues. V was trimmed by 1 base and J by 6 bases, leaving 18 bases between them. The CDR3 bases are TGTGCCAGCTCACCACTAAGCTATCCTTCCGCGGATGGCTACACCTTC. It specifies CASSPLSYPSADGYTF.

The V gene is TRBV5-5, the J gene TRBJ2-5; D may be TRBD2 (5 bases). Germline lookup yields CDR1 SGHKS and CDR2 YYEKEE (reference sequence). CDR3 length: 14 residues. V was trimmed by 0 bases and J by 2 bases, leaving 8 bases between them. As DNA, the CDR3 is TGTGCCAGCAGCTTGGTCACGGGACAAGAGACCCAGTACTTC. It yields the protein CASSLVTGQETQYF.